This T cell receptor beta chain emerged from a study of blood T cell repertoires in COVID-19 (TCRdb year 2020). Regarding the complete study: Samples from collaborators originated in the United States, Italy and Spain and spanned both the acute and convalescent phases of COVID-19. The material from the prospective study consisted of cDNA or gDNA derived from T cells, B-cell-depleted T cells, or PBMCs. Subjects who had been exposed to COVID-19, were actively infected with it, or had recovered from it provided the deeply sampled blood TCRbeta repertoires that made up the dataset. The repertoires were released in a freely available public database intended as a resource for research on the immune response to SARS-CoV-2. The samples were drawn from two sources: the first 160 participants of the ongoing ImmuneRACE study, and 950 to 1,500 subjects contributed by 6 global collaborators. Nearly every sample came with metadata listing a de-identified subject ID, COVID-19 status, age in years and sex. Where HLA class I and class II types were available, the types were taken from metadata supplied by the sample provider, not from assay-based typing.

Via the germline V gene, CDR1 is MNHEY and CDR2 SVGAGI. From its cysteine to its phenylalanine, the CDR3 spans 15 amino acids. Kept here is only the CDR3 DNA, which spans 45 bases and is read in frame from base 1. V has 6 bases trimmed and J has 0 bases trimmed; junction bases matching no gene number 4. With respect to this clone: Its cognate antigen has yet to be identified. No base-level quality is on record; no much larger clone is a single base apart. The same CDR3 also results from other DNA sequences found in this sample.

General study outcomes and caveats: The amount of clinical and demographic metadata varied by source and participant and was provided uncurated.

TCRbeta CDR3 regions were amplified from genomic DNA by means of the immunoSEQ Assay, a bias-controlled multiplex PCR. Turning to the authors' computational methods: The number of nucleated cells in each sample was estimated by amplification of reference gene primers within the assay. Sequence reads were collapsed and filtered to measure the absolute abundance of every unique TCRbeta CDR3 rearrangement. For each sample, productive Simpson clonality was calculated by taking the square root of Simpson's diversity index across productive rearrangements. TCRdb re-hosts the immuneACCESS table, in-frame sequences only. Its copies lack some clones; in the studies checked, an unresolved V gene accounts for under half of them, and the cause for the rest is not known. V and J calls and clone size are copied from that table; D and trimming were computed from the DNA. This sample comprises about 130,000 clones, around four fifths of them detected only once. In total, the top ten clones hold over 5.5% of the sample.

At one collaborating source in Seattle, patients were enrolled during active infection and were followed longitudinally through the course of disease. Each collaborating institution followed its own protocols to collect whole blood in K2EDTA tubes. Collaborator samples were shipped for TCRbeta analysis as frozen whole blood, isolated PBMCs, or DNA extracted from either sample type. The sequence links TRBV6-5 to TRBJ2-1, with TRBD2 matching 8 junction bases. The sequencing input was peripheral blood. The clonotype was recovered from a man at least 80 years old with COVID-19, enrolled during active disease. The CDR3 reads as follows: CASSLGRGSYNEQFF. The sequenced DNA is TGTGCCAGCAGCCTCGGGAGGGGCTCCTACAATGAGCAGTTCTTC.